These 29 T cell receptor beta chains were sequenced from one sample in a study of T cell changes during pregnancy in multiple sclerosis. Method: immunoSEQ multiplex PCR; TCRdb's copy keeps in-frame clones and lacks some. The sample consists of tens of thousands of clones, roughly nine tenths of them appearing once. The sample here was CD4+ T cells from peripheral blood mononuclear cells, taken in the first trimester of pregnancy. The origin of the receptors is a female donor with multiple sclerosis, enrolled in a pregnancy study.

This rearrangement joins TRBV5-4 to TRBJ2-1, with TRBD1 matching over 8 bases. CDR1 is SGHNT and CDR2 is YYREEE in the germline V gene (reference sequence). V dropped 0 bases and J dropped 6; count of bases not matched to a gene: 2. The CDR3 loop spans 14 amino acids. The CDR3 region is CASSLVGQANEQFF. The CDR3 DNA reads TGTGCCAGCAGCTTGGTGGGACAGGCCAATGAGCAGTTCTTC.

V and J are TRBV5-1 and TRBJ1-2; 7 positions agree with TRBD1. Trimming took 3 bases from V and 8 from J; bases not matched to a gene: 13. This CDR3 is built from 15 residues. Germline V lookup: CDR1 SGHRS, CDR2 YFSETQ. The CDR3 DNA reads as TGCGCCAGCAGCTACTGGGATACAGGGGACGGCGGCTACACCTTC. Translation: CASSYWDTGDGGYTF.

The chain combines TRBV30 with TRBJ1-2; no definite D call. The CDR3 extends over 13 amino acids. The germline V gene encodes CDR1 GTSNPN and CDR2 SVGIG (reference sequence). The CDR3 spells CAQQFRGGYGYTF. For the CDR3, the DNA is TGTGCACAACAATTTCGGGGTGGCTATGGCTACACCTTC.

V and J are TRBV6-6 and TRBJ2-5; 8 positions agree with TRBD1. After removal of 7 bases from V and 3 bases from J, the junction contained 10 bases not matched to a gene. The CDR3 has 15 residues. Germline V gives CDR1 MNHNY, CDR2 SVGAGI (reference sequence). CDR3 protein: CASTETGAPKETQYF. As DNA, the CDR3 is TGTGCCAGCACGGAGACAGGGGCACCAAAAGAGACCCAGTACTTC.

V and J are TRBV5-1 and TRBJ1-6; 8 bases are shared with TRBD1. This CDR3 region has 21 residues. The V segment lost 0 bases and the J segment 4 bases; nucleotides outside the gene matches: 18. Germline CDR1 is SGHRS and CDR2 is YFSETQ. This chain's CDR3 is CASSLGSGGGSRRGYNSPLHF. The CDR3 region has the DNA TGCGCCAGCAGCTTGGGGTCAGGGGGCGGCAGCCGCCGCGGGTATAATTCACCCCTCCACTTT.

The chain carries TRBV18 and TRBJ1-4, with D perhaps TRBD1 (6 bases). CDR1 KGHSH and CDR2 LQKENI come from the germline V gene. The CDR3 contains 17 residues. The ends were cut back, 2 bases at V and 8 bases at J, with 21 bases in the middle. This CDR3 is CASSPYDLRGAGEKLFF. The CDR3 nucleotides read TGTGCCAGCTCACCATATGACCTGCGGGGGGCTGGGGAAAAACTGTTTTTT.

The chain has TRBV5-4 and TRBJ2-1, with a weak D call TRBD1 (5 bases). CDR1 is SGHNT, CDR2 YYREEE, per germline (reference sequence). Trimming removed 0 bases from V and 8 bases from J, with 9 bases in between. CDR3 length equals 13 residues. The CDR3 nucleotides are TGTGCCAGCAGCTTGGAACCCAGGGATGAGCAGTTCTTC. Translation gives CASSLEPRDEQFF. Supplemented by reference TRBV5-4 and TRBJ2-1, the full variable domain reads ETGVTQSPTHLIKTRGQQVTLRCSSQSGHNTVSWYQQALGQGPQFIFQYYREEENGRGNFPPRFSGLQFPNYSSELNVNALELDDSALYLCASSLEPRDEQFFGPGTRLTVL.

The chain uses TRBV7-2 and TRBJ2-1; TRBD2 is a possible D gene (6 bases). The V and J ends lost 1 base and 9 bases respectively, with 13 bases between them. The germline V gene encodes CDR1 SGHTA and CDR2 FQGNSA. The CDR3 consists of 14 residues. The CDR3 loop is CASSLEAGSLEQFF. In DNA form, the CDR3 reads TGTGCCAGCAGCTTAGAGGCGGGGTCTCTTGAGCAGTTCTTC.

CDR3 nucleotides: TGTGCCAGCAGCCAAGATCCGGACACCTACGAGCAGTACTTC. Amino acid sequence: CASSQDPDTYEQYF. This sequence joins TRBV4-2 and TRBJ2-7; a possible D gene is TRBD1 (5 bases). The CDR3 contains 14 residues. V lost 0 bases and J lost 2, with 8 bases in between. The V gene's germline CDR1 is LGHNA and CDR2 YNFKEQ.

For the CDR3, the DNA is TGTGCCAGCAGTCCCCCGGGAGACTATCAGCCCCAGCATTTT. It specifies CASSPPGDYQPQHF. This chain links TRBV6-6 with TRBJ1-5; D not resolved. Trimming left V 5 bases short and J 5 bases short, with 13 bases between. Germline-derived CDR1 and CDR2 are MNHNY and SVGAGI (reference sequence). This CDR3 contains 14 residues.

A single count supports this clone. The chain couples TRBV7-9 to TRBJ1-2, with 8 bases that match TRBD1. The CDR3 runs 13 residues. Looked up from germline, CDR1 is SEHNR and CDR2 is FQNEAQ (reference sequence). V trimming: 5 bases; J trimming: 8 bases; junction bases outside the gene matches: 7. CDR3 nucleotides: TGTGCCAGCAGCCTGGACAGGGTAGGAGGCTACACCTTC. It specifies CASSLDRVGGYTF.

The chain joins TRBV18 to TRBJ1-1; D might be TRBD1 (5 bases). The CDR3 is 15 residues long. Germline assignment: CDR1 KGHSH and CDR2 LQKENI. The V and J ends lost 5 bases and 7 bases respectively, with 20 bases between them. Here the CDR3 reads CASSLRTGTLSEAFF. The DNA for the CDR3 is TGTGCCAGCTCATTGCGAACCGGGACTCTGAGTGAAGCTTTCTTT. The full variable domain, in which reference TRBV18 and TRBJ1-1 provide the parts outside the CDR3, is NAGVMQNPRHLVRRRGQEARLRCSPMKGHSHVYWYRQLPEEGLKFMVYLQKENIIDESGMPKERFSAEFPKEGPSILRIQQVVRGDSAAYFCASSLRTGTLSEAFFGQGTRLTVV.

The chain has TRBV29-1 and TRBJ1-5; 8 positions match TRBD1. J lost 7 bases, V lost 4 bases, and 12 bases had no gene match. The CDR3 totals 15 residues. Germline values: CDR1 SQVTM, CDR2 ANQGSEA. In DNA, the CDR3 is TGCAGCGTTGTCGGGTCAGGGGGCGAGGGGCAGCCCCAGCATTTT. Translating it yields CSVVGSGGEGQPQHF.

In this sample, this clone turned up once. The chain recombines TRBV6-5 with TRBJ2-3; tentatively, D is TRBD2 (6 bases). Germline assignment: CDR1 MNHEY and CDR2 SVGAGI. V shed 2 bases and J shed 4 bases, with 16 bases lying between them. The length of the CDR3 is 16 residues. This CDR3 reads CASSYRGPERADTQYF. CDR3 bases: TGTGCCAGCAGTTACAGAGGGCCGGAGCGGGCAGATACGCAGTATTTT.

This sequence joins TRBV18 and TRBJ1-5; D might be TRBD1 (6 bases). The V gene's germline CDR1 is KGHSH and CDR2 LQKENI. This CDR3 has 13 amino acids. Trimming shortened V by 6 bases and J by 4 bases, and 10 bases separated the two germline ends. CDR3 protein: CASSPRGNQPQHF. DNA for the CDR3: TGTGCCAGCTCCCCCAGGGGAAATCAGCCCCAGCATTTT.

The gene calls are TRBV7-3 and TRBJ2-7; 8 bases are a match to TRBD1. The CDR3 runs to 15 residues. Germline V gene sequence: CDR1 SGHTA, CDR2 FQGTGA. Trimming cost V 5 bases and J 2 bases; bases outside gene matches: 8. The chain's CDR3 is CASSATGTGTYEQYF. CDR3 coding DNA: TGTGCCAGCAGCGCGACCGGGACAGGAACCTACGAGCAGTACTTC.

The chain uses TRBV7-6 and TRBJ1-2, with TRBD1 as a possible D gene (5 bases). Trimming left V 2 bases short and J 7 bases short, with 17 bases between. CDR3 length: 15 residues. Germline V gene data show CDR1 as SGHVS and CDR2 as FNYEAQ. For the CDR3, the DNA is TGTGCCAGCAGCTTATCCCACCCAGGGAGGAGTGGCTACACCTTC. Translated: CASSLSHPGRSGYTF.

The genes are TRBV10-3 and TRBJ2-5; 7 nucleotides agree with TRBD2. The CDR3 totals 14 residues. The germline V gene has CDR1 ENHRY and CDR2 SYGVKD. After removal of 5 bases from V and 4 bases from J, the junction contained 7 bases not matched to a gene. This CDR3 reads CAISRGGGGETQYF. In DNA form, the CDR3 reads TGTGCCATCAGTCGTGGCGGGGGTGGAGAGACCCAGTACTTC.

By share, this clone ranks as medium-sized. V usage is TRBV9 and J usage is TRBJ1-4; D gene uncertain. Per the germline V gene, CDR1 is SGDLS and CDR2 is YYNGEE. The V and J ends lost 4 bases and 4 bases respectively, with 14 bases between them. The CDR3 has 15 amino acids. Here the CDR3 reads CASSSGDRDNEKLFF. The CDR3 nucleotides read TGTGCCAGCAGCTCCGGGGATCGGGATAATGAAAAACTGTTTTTT.

The chain joins TRBV18 to TRBJ1-2, with TRBD1 matching over 9 bases. In germline, CDR1 is KGHSH, CDR2 LQKENI. The V and J ends lost 3 bases and 3 bases, in that order; junction bases with no gene match: 8. The CDR3 is made up of 16 amino acids. CDR3: CASSPSTGGEDYGYTF. The CDR3 region has the DNA TGTGCCAGCTCACCTTCGACAGGGGGTGAGGACTATGGCTACACCTTC.

V usage is TRBV28 and J usage is TRBJ1-2, with 7 positions matching TRBD1. The CDR3 extends over 14 amino acids. Germline values: CDR1 MDHEN, CDR2 SYDVKM. V dropped 6 bases and J dropped 1; count of bases not matched to a gene: 5. The CDR3 reads CASSLGQNNYGYTF. CDR3 in DNA: TGTGCCAGCAGCTTGGGACAGAATAACTATGGCTACACCTTC.

The chain couples TRBV29-1 to TRBJ2-5; maybe TRBD2 (5 bases). The germline CDR1 and CDR2 sequences are SQVTM and ANQGSEA. Trimming removed 2 bases from V and 5 bases from J, with 15 bases in between. There are 14 residues in the CDR3. DNA for the CDR3: TGCAGCGTTGAATTCTTCGAGGGCCGGGAGACCCAGTACTTC. Protein: CSVEFFEGRETQYF.

The chain couples TRBV16 to TRBJ1-6, with D uncertain. The CDR3 is made up of 15 amino acids. Trimming took 4 bases from V and 2 from J, leaving 9 bases between them. CDR1 is KGHSY and CDR2 is FQNENV in the germline V gene. The CDR3 loop reads CASSRGVPYNSPLHF. The CDR3, as DNA: TGTGCCAGCAGCCGCGGGGTTCCCTATAATTCACCCCTCCACTTT.

This clone occurred a few times. This chain links TRBV5-6 with TRBJ1-1; D gene unclear. Trimming stripped 2 bases from V and 0 bases from J, with 11 bases between. There are 15 residues in the CDR3. Germline CDR1 and CDR2: SGHDT and YYEEEE. In nucleotides, the CDR3 is TGTGCCAGCAGCTTCACGGGGTCCGTGAACACTGAAGCTTTCTTT. Amino acids: CASSFTGSVNTEAFF.

V is TRBV7-2 and J is TRBJ2-3; tentative D call: TRBD2 (5 bases). Trimming left V 4 bases short and J 5 bases short, with 16 bases between. This CDR3 region has 15 residues. The germline V gene encodes CDR1 SGHTA and CDR2 FQGNSA. The CDR3 reads CASSSLAGARDTQYF. The CDR3 coding sequence is TGTGCCAGCAGCTCCCTAGCCGGCGCTAGAGATACGCAGTATTTT.

The chain is built from TRBV6-5 and TRBJ1-2; 7 bases are a match to TRBD1. The germline V gene has CDR1 MNHEY and CDR2 SVGAGI. V was pared by 5 bases and J by 0 bases, with 3 bases of the junction left unmatched. The CDR3 contains 14 residues. The CDR3 region has the DNA TGTGCCAGCAGTCGGGACAGTCCTAACTATGGCTACACCTTC. Its translation: CASSRDSPNYGYTF.

This rearrangement joins TRBV7-2 to TRBJ2-1; TRBD2 matches 9 bases. CDR3 size: 16 residues. Per germline, CDR1 SGHTA and CDR2 FQGNSA. The V gene end was trimmed by 5 bases and the J gene end by 9 bases; junction bases not matched to a gene: 14. CDR3 bases: TGTGCCAGCAGCAGAGATAGCGGGGGAGGTGGAGGTGAGCAGTTCTTC. Its protein is CASSRDSGGGGGEQFF.

This chain connects TRBV13 to TRBJ1-3; D is undetermined. The V end was cut by 3 bases, the J end by 0 bases, with 12 bases between. Germline CDR1 and CDR2: PRHDT and FYEKMQ (reference sequence). This CDR3 has 16 residues. The CDR3 is CASSFLSASSGNTIYF. CDR3 in DNA: TGTGCCAGCAGCTTTCTCAGCGCGAGCTCTGGAAACACCATATATTTT.

CDR3 in amino acids: CASSLYVGEAFF. As DNA, the CDR3 is TGTGCCAGCAGCTTGTACGTCGGGGAAGCTTTCTTT. The chain carries TRBV5-7 and TRBJ1-1; D is undetermined. Being an ORF, TRBV5-7 has a function that is uncertain. This CDR3 spans 12 amino acids. V was trimmed by 1 base and J by 8 bases, leaving 9 bases between them.